This T cell receptor (beta chain) was documented in a study of memory CD4+ T cells and cytomegalovirus serostatus. Study-wide results and limits: CMV serostatus prediction reached median AUC roughly 0.95, or 0.91 with US-trained model.

About this clone: Its antigen is as yet unknown.

The sort gate was single viable CD3+CD4+CD8-CD45RO+ cells for memory CD4+ T cells. CMV serostatus came from serum IgG against pp150, pp28, p38, p52. CD4+ T cells were isolated by positive magnetic selection. V was pared by 2 bases and J by 1 base, with 14 bases between. The CDR3 length is 16 residues. Per the germline V gene, CDR1 is SEHNR and CDR2 is FQNEAQ (reference sequence). As originally analysed: Out-of-frame sequences were removed, leaving about 2,300,000 distinct TCRbeta sequences. The table came from immunoSEQ multiplex PCR; TCRdb's copy has only in-frame clones and leaves some out. The DNA was the basis for D and trimming; V, J and clone size are from that table. The sample includes 50,000 or so clones, 60% to 80% of them seen just once.

V and J are TRBV7-9 and TRBJ1-2, with a possible D match to TRBD1 (5 bases). What was sequenced was memory CD4+ T cells from blood. This TCR was sampled from an adult in good health and CMV-seropositive. Here the CDR3 reads CASSLTQDNFNYGYTF. As DNA, the CDR3 is TGTGCCAGCAGCTTAACTCAGGACAATTTTAACTATGGCTACACCTTC.